This TCR beta chain was found in a study of blood T cells in healthy people across ages. The study, taken as a whole, reports: Changes seen in expanded clonotypes were possibly confounded by donor CMV status left unknown. Long-lived donors carried more naive CD4+ cells and greater diversity than aged donors.

Germline V gene data show CDR1 as LGHNA and CDR2 as YNFKEQ. CDR3 length: 15 residues. V dropped 4 bases and J dropped 2 bases, with 15 bases sitting between them. Comment on this clonotype: Its antigen remains unknown.

Per individual sample, total RNA of at least 6 micrograms was extracted. The use of a sample-barcoded 5' primer and a J-beta primer mix characterized a second PCR of roughly 6 to 12 cycles. TCRdb redid the calling of the 5' RACE reads with MiXCR, one entry per CDR3 protein. This table holds over 750,000 distinct CDR3 sequences, more than 20% found once. The same specimen was also included in a second study, on T cells of mothers and their children. As that report states: With unrelated pairs as the comparison, related mother-child pairs had a slightly higher overlap that was not significant.

Sequencing input: blood. This TCR derives from a boy under 18 in good health. The chain employs TRBV4-2 and TRBJ2-7; D is unresolved. DNA for the CDR3: TGTGCCAGCAGCCCTAGGGCCCTAGACACCTACGAGCAGTACTTC. It is translated as CASSPRALDTYEQYF.